This TCR beta chain was recovered during a study of control samples from healthy donors and cancer patients. Germline V lookup: CDR1 MNHEY, CDR2 SVGEGT. After removal of 2 bases from V and 4 bases from J, the junction contained 4 bases not matched to a gene. The CDR3 extends over 14 amino acids. Produced via immunoSEQ multiplex PCR; TCRdb's table is partial and in-frame only. The sample holds some 150,000 clones, roughly 94% seen once. The V call is TRBV6-2 or TRBV6-3, the J call TRBJ1-2, with 7 bases lining up with TRBD1. The sequencing input was PBMCs. This TCR derives from a man between 60 and 75 years old with colorectal cancer. CDR3 coding DNA: TGTGCCAGCAGTTACGCCCACAGGGGCTATGGCTACACCTTC. Amino acids: CASSYAHRGYGYTF.